This T cell receptor (beta chain) stems from a study of blood T cells in healthy people across ages. Study observations and caveats: The study could not conclusively compare naive and antigen-experienced cells, given its unsorted PBMCs.

With regard to this clonotype: Antigen specificity is unknown.

Germline assignment: CDR1 SGHTA and CDR2 FQGNSA. The length of the CDR3 is 12 residues. The V and J ends lost 0 bases and 5 bases respectively, with 5 bases between them. It was with a sample-barcoded 5' primer and a J-beta primer mix that a second PCR of roughly 6 to 12 cycles was run. MiXCR was run by TCRdb on the 5' RACE reads, yielding one entry per CDR3 protein. The data hold over 950,000 distinct CDR3 sequences, with roughly 47% observed a single time. The sequence derives from a woman aged 55-69 years in good health. The sequenced material came from blood. V and J are TRBV7-2 and TRBJ2-7; D uncertain. CDR3 in amino acids: CASSLARNEQYF. The CDR3 DNA is TGTGCCAGCAGCTTAGCGAGGAACGAGCAGTACTTC.